The 24 T cell receptor beta chains in this list originate from one sample, sequenced in a study of blood T cell repertoires in COVID-19. Generated by immunoSEQ multiplex PCR, the TCRdb table keeps only in-frame clones and is missing some. This sample has some 260,000 clones; 60% to 75% occur once, and the top ten carry around 3.4%. Sequencing input: peripheral blood. The receptors come from a woman older than 75 with acute or convalescent COVID-19.

This clone was counted many times. This rearrangement joins TRBV6-6 to TRBJ1-2; D may be TRBD1 (6 bases). V was pared by 10 bases and J by 2 bases, with 11 bases between. The CDR3 length is 12 residues. In germline, CDR1 is MNHNY, CDR2 SVGAGI (reference sequence). Here the CDR3 DNA reads TGTGCCACTGAGGGGGAAAACTATGGCTACACCTTC. Amino acid sequence: CATEGENYGYTF.

The J gene is TRBJ2-2, the V gene TRBV10-1; D is possibly TRBD1 (6 bases). Germline loops: CDR1 WNHNN, CDR2 SYGVQD (reference sequence). The CDR3 extends over 15 amino acids. Trimming cost V 1 base and J 3 bases, with 9 bases left between them. The CDR3 sequence is CASSEWGLDTGELFF. The CDR3 coding sequence is TGCGCCAGCAGTGAGTGGGGGCTAGACACCGGGGAGCTGTTTTTT.

This chain connects TRBV6-2 or TRBV6-3 to TRBJ2-1; 9 bases agree with TRBD2. CDR1 and CDR2 (germline): MNHEY, SVGEGT. The CDR3 loop spans 15 amino acids. With V trimmed by 4 bases and J by 4 bases, 5 bases remained unmatched. CDR3 residues: CASSLAGASYNEQFF. The CDR3 nucleotides read TGTGCCAGCAGTTTAGCGGGGGCCTCATACAATGAGCAGTTCTTC.

V gene TRBV3-1 (or the pseudogene TRBV3-2) combines with J gene TRBJ1-6; 10 bases line up with TRBD1. The germline V gene encodes CDR1 LGHDT and CDR2 YNNKEL (reference sequence). This CDR3 has 16 amino acids. V trimming: 1 base; J trimming: 6 bases; junction bases outside the gene matches: 3. The chain's CDR3 is CASSQGTGGFNSPLHF. DNA of the CDR3: TGTGCCAGCAGCCAAGGGACAGGGGGGTTTAATTCACCCCTCCACTTT.

The chain has TRBV7-2 and TRBJ2-1, with D possibly being TRBD2 (5 bases). CDR3 size: 15 residues. The V end was cut by 2 bases, the J end by 0 bases, with 8 bases between. CDR1 is SGHTA, CDR2 FQGNSA, per germline. The CDR3: CASSLSSLSYNEQFF. The DNA for the CDR3 is TGTGCCAGCAGCTTATCTAGCCTCTCCTACAATGAGCAGTTCTTC.

The V call is TRBV19, the J call TRBJ1-6, with D possibly TRBD1 on 6 matching bases. This CDR3 contains 17 residues. The germline V and J ends were trimmed by 3 bases and 6 bases, with 18 bases remaining between them. Looked up from germline, CDR1 is LNHDA and CDR2 is SQIVND (reference sequence). The CDR3 region has the DNA TGTGCCAGTAGTATGGGGCCCCTAAGGGGGTTTAATTCACCCCTCCACTTT. It specifies CASSMGPLRGFNSPLHF.

The rearrangement uses TRBV5-6 and TRBJ1-5, with D tentatively TRBD1 (5 bases). Germline-derived CDR1 and CDR2 are SGHDT and YYEEEE. The CDR3 totals 12 residues. The V gene lost 3 bases and the J gene lost 7 bases, with 8 bases spanning the gap. The CDR3 nucleotides are TGTGCCAGCAGCTCGGACACGCAGCCCCAGCATTTT. Amino acid sequence: CASSSDTQPQHF.

The CDR3: CSVGDRGLFNEQFF. CDR3 sequence (DNA): TGCAGCGTGGGAGACAGGGGGCTCTTCAATGAGCAGTTCTTC. The J gene is TRBJ2-1, the V gene TRBV29-1; 10 bases agree with TRBD1. J was trimmed by 6 bases and V by 6 bases; bases with no gene match: 8. Germline loops: CDR1 SQVTM, CDR2 ANQGSEA. This CDR3 contains 14 residues.

V is TRBV9 and J is TRBJ1-1, with D perhaps TRBD1 (6 bases). CDR3 length: 13 residues. V lost 0 bases and J 5 bases, leaving 8 bases between the germline ends. Germline V gene lookup returns CDR1 SGDLS and CDR2 YYNGEE. CDR3 in DNA: TGTGCCAGCAGCGTAGATCAGGGGACTGAAGCTTTCTTT. It codes for CASSVDQGTEAFF.

The genes are TRBV5-1 and TRBJ2-7; possibly TRBD2 for D (6 bases). The CDR3 covers 15 residues. The V end lost 3 bases, the J end lost 2 bases, and 15 bases lay between the germline ends. Germline assignment: CDR1 SGHRS and CDR2 YFSETQ. CDR3 protein: CASSSGIGGTYEQYF. The CDR3 nucleotides are TGCGCCAGCAGCTCAGGGATTGGGGGGACCTACGAGCAGTACTTC.

The V and J genes are TRBV5-6 and TRBJ1-2, with 8 bases identical to TRBD1. Germline loops: CDR1 SGHDT, CDR2 YYEEEE. The CDR3 is 15 residues long. The V segment lost 3 bases and the J segment 4 bases; nucleotides outside the gene matches: 8. The CDR3: CASSSHQGAGYGYTF. Written as DNA, the CDR3 is TGTGCCAGCAGCTCCCACCAGGGGGCTGGCTATGGCTACACCTTC.

The rearrangement links TRBV2 to TRBJ2-3; the D is unclear. Germline V lookup: CDR1 SNHLY, CDR2 FYNNEI. The length of the CDR3 is 14 residues. V dropped 1 base and J dropped 3 bases, with 8 bases sitting between them. CDR3 nucleotide sequence: TGTGCCAGCAGTGAAGTTTCCCTAACAGATACGCAGTATTTT. It encodes CASSEVSLTDTQYF.

The rearrangement uses TRBV5-1 and TRBJ2-5; 9 bases are shared with TRBD1. Trimming took 2 bases from V and 5 from J; bases not matched to a gene: 10. Germline CDR1 is SGHRS and CDR2 is YFSETQ. The CDR3 runs to 16 residues. CDR3 loop: CASSLFGTGPAETQYF. The CDR3 region has the DNA TGCGCCAGCAGCTTATTCGGGACAGGGCCTGCGGAGACCCAGTACTTC.

This rearrangement joins TRBV19 to TRBJ1-5; 8 bases match TRBD1. This CDR3 has 15 amino acids. V shed 3 bases, J shed 3 bases, and the junction held 4 bases outside the gene matches. The V gene's germline CDR1 is LNHDA and CDR2 SQIVND (reference sequence). The CDR3 region is CASSMQGAFNQPQHF. For the CDR3, the DNA is TGTGCCAGTAGTATGCAGGGGGCGTTCAATCAGCCCCAGCATTTT.

V and J are TRBV30 and TRBJ1-6; TRBD1 matches at 12 bases. The germline V gene has CDR1 GTSNPN and CDR2 SVGIG (reference sequence). This CDR3 region has 18 residues. The trim removed 1 base at V and 10 bases at J, leaving 14 bases unmatched. The chain's CDR3 is CAWSAVPGQGAMGSPLHF. CDR3 coding DNA: TGTGCCTGGAGTGCAGTCCCGGGACAGGGGGCGATGGGATCACCCCTCCACTTT. The full variable domain, its missing parts supplied by reference TRBV30 and TRBJ1-6, is SQTIHQWPATLVQPVGSPLSLECTVEGTSNPNLYWYRQAAGRGLQLLFYSVGIGQISSEVPQNLSASRPQDRQFILSSKKLLLSDSGFYLCAWSAVPGQGAMGSPLHFGNGTRLTVT.

The J gene is TRBJ2-1, the V gene TRBV3-1 (or the pseudogene TRBV3-2); 9 positions agree with TRBD1. After removal of 1 base from V and 2 bases from J, the junction contained 6 bases not matched to a gene. The germline CDR1 and CDR2 sequences are LGHDT and YNNKEL (reference sequence). The CDR3 contains 17 residues. The CDR3 loop reads CASSQGSGTGTYNEQFF. In DNA, the CDR3 is TGTGCCAGCAGCCAAGGGTCCGGGACAGGGACCTACAATGAGCAGTTCTTC.

J is TRBJ1-2 and V is TRBV6-2 or TRBV6-3; a possible D gene is TRBD1 (5 bases). Germline CDR1 is MNHEY and CDR2 is SVGEGT. Trimming cost V 5 bases and J 7 bases, with 11 bases left between them. CDR3 length: 12 amino acids. The CDR3, as DNA: TGTGCCAGCAGTGGATGGGGCAGTGGCTACACCTTC. This encodes CASSGWGSGYTF.

The rearrangement uses TRBV20-1 and TRBJ2-3, with 13 bases aligning to TRBD2. CDR3 length: 17 amino acids. V lost 3 bases to trimming and J lost 4 bases; unmatched junction nucleotides: 10. CDR1 is DFQATT, CDR2 SNEGSKA, per germline (reference sequence). DNA of the CDR3: TGCAGTGCTAGTGCTCCGGGACTAGCGGGACTAGCAGATACGCAGTATTTT. Translating gives CSASAPGLAGLADTQYF.

The CDR3 loop reads CASSYSRPGGGQPQHF. In DNA, the CDR3 is TGTGCCAGCAGTTACTCGAGACCGGGTGGAGGCCAGCCCCAGCATTTT. The J gene is TRBJ1-5, the V gene TRBV6-2 or TRBV6-3; D gene uncertain. V shed 0 bases and J shed 7 bases, with 16 bases lying between them. Germline CDR1 is MNHEY and CDR2 is SVGEGT. CDR3 length: 16 residues.

The gene calls are TRBV5-1 and TRBJ1-1, with D perhaps TRBD1 (6 bases). Germline loops: CDR1 SGHRS, CDR2 YFSETQ. V dropped 0 bases and J dropped 4 bases, with 19 bases sitting between them. This CDR3 spans 17 amino acids. DNA of the CDR3: TGCGCCAGCAGCTTGGAGCCCCTCGTATTAGGGGGCACTGAAGCTTTCTTT. It is translated as CASSLEPLVLGGTEAFF.

V and J are TRBV6-2 or TRBV6-3 and TRBJ2-3, with 8 bases that match TRBD2. The CDR3 has 14 residues. V shed 6 bases and J 3 bases; nucleotides not matched to a gene: 5. Germline CDR1 is MNHEY and CDR2 is SVGEGT. The CDR3 protein is CASSPGTRTDTQYF. The CDR3, as DNA: TGTGCCAGCAGCCCCGGGACTAGAACAGATACGCAGTATTTT.

The V call is TRBV20-1, the J call TRBJ1-2; D perhaps matches TRBD1 (6 bases). CDR1 and CDR2 (germline): DFQATT, SNEGSKA (reference sequence). V was pared by 3 bases and J by 4 bases, with 15 bases between. CDR3 length equals 14 residues. The CDR3, as DNA: TGCAGTGCTAGTGCGGGGGGCAGGATCTATGGCTACACCTTC. Amino acid sequence: CSASAGGRIYGYTF.

Turning to this clone: Other DNA sequences in the same sample also yield this CDR3. The rearrangement uses TRBV20-1 and TRBJ1-2; D gene ambiguous. V lost 3 bases and J lost 7, with 9 bases in between. The CDR3 totals 11 residues. Per germline, CDR1 DFQATT and CDR2 SNEGSKA (reference sequence). This chain's CDR3 is CSASGSGGYTF. CDR3 coding DNA: TGCAGTGCTAGTGGGTCGGGTGGCTACACCTTC.

This clone turned up a few times. The chain links TRBV5-5 to TRBJ1-5; D unclear. The CDR3 spans 13 residues. The germline V and J ends were trimmed by 4 bases and 2 bases, with 7 bases remaining between them. Germline V CDR1 and CDR2: SGHKS, YYEKEE (reference sequence). CDR3 DNA: TGTGCCAGCAGCCTCCAGGGCAATCAGCCCCAGCATTTT. Encoded protein: CASSLQGNQPQHF.